This TCR beta chain was identified during a study of T cells in Graves' hyperthyroidism and ophthalmopathy. Study results and limitations: The model identified upcoming ophthalmopathy a median approximately six months ahead of onset. Blood held most thyroid clonotypes expanded above 0.001 frequency. A model of 13 V-J pairs discriminated ophthalmopathy from stable hyperthyroidism.

Amplification targeted TCR beta CDR3 regions from RNA transcripts. An initial round of RT-PCR targeting the TCR CDR3 relied on the HTBI primer set. In TCRdb, the multiplex PCR reads were re-called with MiXCR into one record per CDR3 protein. Seen here are some 98,000 distinct CDR3 sequences, 40% observed once, and the top ten hold about 10%. Worth noting for this clonotype: Antigen unknown.

For Graves' hyperthyroidism to be stable, ophthalmopathy could not progress within 18 months. The V and J ends lost 5 bases and 0 bases, in that order; junction bases with no gene match: 10. Germline V lookup: CDR1 SEHNR, CDR2 FQNEAQ (reference sequence). This CDR3 region has 17 residues. The chain recombines TRBV7-9 with TRBJ2-7, with 10 bases matching TRBD2. Sequences were obtained from peripheral blood or thyroid tissue (not recorded which). This receptor was taken from a woman under 40 with Graves' hyperthyroidism. This CDR3 reads CASSQEPSGRASYEQYF. In nucleotides, the CDR3 is TGTGCCAGCAGCCAAGAGCCCAGCGGGAGGGCCTCCTACGAGCAGTACTTC.